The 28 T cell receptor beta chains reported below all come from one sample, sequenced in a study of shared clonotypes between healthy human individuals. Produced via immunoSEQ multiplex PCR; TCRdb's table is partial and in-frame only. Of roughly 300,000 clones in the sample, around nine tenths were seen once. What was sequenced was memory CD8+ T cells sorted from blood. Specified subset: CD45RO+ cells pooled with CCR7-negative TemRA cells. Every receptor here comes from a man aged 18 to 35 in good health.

The DNA for the CDR3 is TGTGCCAGCAGCCCCTCCCGATCTAGCGGGAGTAGGTACGAGCAGTACTTC. Translation gives CASSPSRSSGSRYEQYF. The V gene is TRBV5-5, the J gene TRBJ2-7; 10 positions agree with TRBD2. The CDR3 loop spans 17 amino acids. Germline CDR1 SGHKS, CDR2 YYEKEE (reference sequence). V trimming: 4 bases; J trimming: 4 bases; junction bases outside the gene matches: 14. Together with reference TRBV5-5 and TRBJ2-7, the CDR3 gives the full variable domain: DAGVTQSPTHLIKTRGQQVTLRCSPISGHKSVSWYQQVLGQGPQFIFQYYEKEERGRGNFPDRFSARQFPNYSSELNVNALLLGDSALYLCASSPSRSSGSRYEQYFGPGTRLTVT.

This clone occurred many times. The CDR3 spells CASSFGTGGNTEAFF. The CDR3 nucleotides are TGTGCCAGCAGCTTTGGGACAGGGGGGAACACTGAAGCTTTCTTT. The chain carries TRBV11-1 and TRBJ1-1, with 11 bases aligning to TRBD1. This CDR3 has 15 residues. V was clipped by 3 bases and J by 1 base; unmatched bases: 1. The germline V gene encodes CDR1 SGHAT and CDR2 FQDESV (reference sequence).

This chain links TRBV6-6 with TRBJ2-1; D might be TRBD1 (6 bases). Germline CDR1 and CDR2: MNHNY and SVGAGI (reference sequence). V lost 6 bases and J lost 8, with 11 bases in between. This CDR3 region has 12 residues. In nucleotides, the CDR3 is TGTGCCAGCAGCCCAGGGGTGCATGAGCAGTTCTTC. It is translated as CASSPGVHEQFF.

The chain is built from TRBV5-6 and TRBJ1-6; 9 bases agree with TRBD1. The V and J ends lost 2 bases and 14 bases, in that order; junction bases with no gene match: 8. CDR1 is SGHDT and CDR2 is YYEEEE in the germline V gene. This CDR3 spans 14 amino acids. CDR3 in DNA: TGTGCCAGCAGCTTAGGACAGGGGTCCATCACCCTCCACTTT. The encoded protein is CASSLGQGSITLHF.

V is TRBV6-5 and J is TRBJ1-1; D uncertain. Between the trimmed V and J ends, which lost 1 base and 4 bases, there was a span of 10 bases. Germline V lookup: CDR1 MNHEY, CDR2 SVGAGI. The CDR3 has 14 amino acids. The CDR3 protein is CASSYFSDATEAFF. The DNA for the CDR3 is TGTGCCAGCAGTTACTTCTCGGATGCCACTGAAGCTTTCTTT.

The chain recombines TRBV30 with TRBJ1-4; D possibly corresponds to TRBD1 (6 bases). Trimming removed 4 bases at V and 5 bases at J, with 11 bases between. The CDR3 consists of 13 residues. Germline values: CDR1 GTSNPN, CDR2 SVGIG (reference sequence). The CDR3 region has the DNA TGTGCCTGGAACACAGGGATCAATGAAAAACTGTTTTTT. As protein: CAWNTGINEKLFF.

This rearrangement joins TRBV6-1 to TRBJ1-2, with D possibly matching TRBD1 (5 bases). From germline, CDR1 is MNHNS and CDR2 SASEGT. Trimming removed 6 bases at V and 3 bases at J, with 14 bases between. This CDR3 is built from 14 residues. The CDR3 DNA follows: TGTGCCAGCAGCCACGAAGGGACCTACTATGGCTACACCTTC. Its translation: CASSHEGTYYGYTF.

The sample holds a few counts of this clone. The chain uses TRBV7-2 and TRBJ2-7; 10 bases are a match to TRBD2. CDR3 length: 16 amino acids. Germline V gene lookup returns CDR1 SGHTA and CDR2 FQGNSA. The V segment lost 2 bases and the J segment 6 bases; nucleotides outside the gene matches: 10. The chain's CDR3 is CASSLSPSGSHAEQYF. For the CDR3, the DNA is TGTGCCAGCAGCTTATCCCCTAGCGGGAGTCATGCCGAGCAGTACTTC.

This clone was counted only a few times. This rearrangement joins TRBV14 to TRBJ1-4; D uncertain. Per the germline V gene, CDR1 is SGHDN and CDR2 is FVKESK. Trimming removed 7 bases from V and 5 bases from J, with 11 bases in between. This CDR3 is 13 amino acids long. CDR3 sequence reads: CASIWSPNEKLFF. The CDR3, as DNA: TGTGCCAGCATTTGGAGTCCCAATGAAAAACTGTTTTTT.

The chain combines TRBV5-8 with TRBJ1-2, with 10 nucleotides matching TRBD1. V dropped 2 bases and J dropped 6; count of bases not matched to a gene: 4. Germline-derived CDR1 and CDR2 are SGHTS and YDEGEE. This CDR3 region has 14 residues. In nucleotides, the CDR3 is TGTGCCAGCAGCTTAGTTGGGACAGGGGATGGCTACACCTTC. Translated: CASSLVGTGDGYTF.

The CDR3 region has the DNA TGCGCCAGCAGCTCAATAGGAGTTGGGTCCAGAGAGACCCAGTACTTC. It encodes CASSSIGVGSRETQYF. The chain is built from TRBV5-1 and TRBJ2-5; the D is unclear. The V end lost 3 bases, the J end lost 4 bases, and 19 bases lay between the germline ends. The CDR3 sequence is 16 residues long. Germline CDR1 SGHRS, CDR2 YFSETQ. Together with reference TRBV5-1 and TRBJ2-5, the CDR3 gives the full variable domain: KAGVTQTPRYLIKTRGQQVTLSCSPISGHRSVSWYQQTPGQGLQFLFEYFSETQRNKGNFPGRFSGRQFSNSRSEMNVSTLELGDSALYLCASSSIGVGSRETQYFGPGTRLLVL.

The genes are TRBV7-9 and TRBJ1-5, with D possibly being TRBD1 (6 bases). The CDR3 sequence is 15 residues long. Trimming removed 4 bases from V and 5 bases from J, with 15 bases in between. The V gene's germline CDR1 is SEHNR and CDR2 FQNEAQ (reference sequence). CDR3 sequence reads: CASSSGNEGDQPQHF. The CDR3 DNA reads TGTGCCAGCAGCTCCGGCAACGAGGGGGATCAGCCCCAGCATTTT.

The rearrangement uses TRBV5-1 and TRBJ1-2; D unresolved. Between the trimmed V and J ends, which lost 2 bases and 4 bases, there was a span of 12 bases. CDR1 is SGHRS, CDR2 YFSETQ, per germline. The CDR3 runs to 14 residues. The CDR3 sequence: CASSLGQAGYGYTF. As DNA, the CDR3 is TGCGCCAGCAGCTTAGGGCAGGCGGGCTATGGCTACACCTTC.

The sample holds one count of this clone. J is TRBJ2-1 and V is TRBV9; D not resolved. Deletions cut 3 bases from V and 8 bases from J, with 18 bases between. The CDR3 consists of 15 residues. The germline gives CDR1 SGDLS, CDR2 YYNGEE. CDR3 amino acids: CASSAAPGTQDEQFF. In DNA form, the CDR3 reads TGTGCCAGCAGCGCAGCACCCGGTACTCAGGATGAGCAGTTCTTC.

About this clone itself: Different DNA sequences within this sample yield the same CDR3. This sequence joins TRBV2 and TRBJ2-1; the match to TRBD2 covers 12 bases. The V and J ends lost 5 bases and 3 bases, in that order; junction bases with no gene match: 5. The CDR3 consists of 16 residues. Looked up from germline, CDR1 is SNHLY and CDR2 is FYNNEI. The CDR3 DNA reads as TGTGCCAGCAGTCCCGGGACTAGCGGGCGCTACAATGAGCAGTTCTTC. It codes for CASSPGTSGRYNEQFF. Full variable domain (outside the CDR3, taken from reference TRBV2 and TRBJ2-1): EPEVTQTPSHQVTQMGQEVILRCVPISNHLYFYWYRQILGQKVEFLVSFYNNEISEKSEIFDDQFSVERPDGSNFTLKIRSTKLEDSAMYFCASSPGTSGRYNEQFFGPGTRLTVL.

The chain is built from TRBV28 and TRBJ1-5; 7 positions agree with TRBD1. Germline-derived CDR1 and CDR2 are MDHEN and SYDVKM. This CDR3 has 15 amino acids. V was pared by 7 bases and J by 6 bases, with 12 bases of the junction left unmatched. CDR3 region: CASTWDSLVGQPQHF. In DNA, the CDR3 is TGTGCCAGCACCTGGGACAGTTTGGTTGGTCAGCCCCAGCATTTT.

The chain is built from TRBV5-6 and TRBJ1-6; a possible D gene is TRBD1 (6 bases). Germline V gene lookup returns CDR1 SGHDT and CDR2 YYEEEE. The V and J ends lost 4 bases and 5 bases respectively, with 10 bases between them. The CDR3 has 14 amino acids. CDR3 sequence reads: CASSDYRDNSPLHF. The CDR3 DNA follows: TGTGCCAGCAGCGATTACAGGGATAATTCACCCCTCCACTTT.

The chain's CDR3 is CASSSELAGYNEQFF. CDR3 DNA: TGCGCCAGCAGCTCGGAACTAGCGGGTTACAATGAGCAGTTCTTC. The V and J genes are TRBV4-1 and TRBJ2-1; 9 nucleotides match TRBD2. Per germline, CDR1 MGHRA and CDR2 YSYEKL. V gave up 5 bases and J gave up 4 bases; unmatched junction bases: 6. The CDR3 is 15 residues long.

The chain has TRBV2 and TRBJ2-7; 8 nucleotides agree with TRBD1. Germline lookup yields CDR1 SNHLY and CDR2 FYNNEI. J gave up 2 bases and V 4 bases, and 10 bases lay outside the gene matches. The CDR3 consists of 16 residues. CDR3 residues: CASSGDRDRLPYEQYF. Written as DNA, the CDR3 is TGTGCCAGCAGTGGGGACCGGGACAGGCTTCCCTACGAGCAGTACTTC.

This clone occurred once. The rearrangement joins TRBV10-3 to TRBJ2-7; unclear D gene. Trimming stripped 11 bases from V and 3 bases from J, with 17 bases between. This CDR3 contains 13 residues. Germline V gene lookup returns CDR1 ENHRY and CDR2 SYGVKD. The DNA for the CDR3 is TGTGCCTACGCGGACGGGCTCGTCTACGAGCAGTACTTC. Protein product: CAYADGLVYEQYF.

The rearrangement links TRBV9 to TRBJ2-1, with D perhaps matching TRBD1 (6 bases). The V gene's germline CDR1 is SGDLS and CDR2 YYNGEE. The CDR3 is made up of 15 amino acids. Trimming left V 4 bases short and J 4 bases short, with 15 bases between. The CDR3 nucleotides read TGTGCCAGCAGCATATACCGGGACATTTACAATGAGCAGTTCTTC. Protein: CASSIYRDIYNEQFF.

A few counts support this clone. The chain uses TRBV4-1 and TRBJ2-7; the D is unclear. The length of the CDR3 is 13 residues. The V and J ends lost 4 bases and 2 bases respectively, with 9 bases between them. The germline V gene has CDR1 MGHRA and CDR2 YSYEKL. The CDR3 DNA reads TGCGCCAGCAGCCCCACTACAGCCTACGAGCAGTACTTC. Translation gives CASSPTTAYEQYF.

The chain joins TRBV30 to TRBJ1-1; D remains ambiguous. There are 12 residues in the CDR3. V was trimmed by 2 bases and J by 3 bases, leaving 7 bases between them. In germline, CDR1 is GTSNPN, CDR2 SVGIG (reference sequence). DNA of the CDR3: TGTGCCTGGAGTTCGAGGTACACTGAAGCTTTCTTT. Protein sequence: CAWSSRYTEAFF.

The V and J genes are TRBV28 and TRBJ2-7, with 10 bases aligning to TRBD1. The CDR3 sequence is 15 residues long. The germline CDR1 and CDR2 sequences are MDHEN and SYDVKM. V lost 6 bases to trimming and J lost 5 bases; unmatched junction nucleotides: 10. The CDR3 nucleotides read TGTGCCAGCAGCGTTGGGTGGGACAGGGGTCACGAGCAGTACTTC. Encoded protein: CASSVGWDRGHEQYF.

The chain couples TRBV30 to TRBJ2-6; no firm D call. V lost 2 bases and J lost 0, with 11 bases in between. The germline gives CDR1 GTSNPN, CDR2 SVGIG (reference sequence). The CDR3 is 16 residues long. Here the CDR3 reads CAWSPLFDSGANVLTF. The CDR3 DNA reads TGTGCCTGGAGTCCCCTTTTTGACTCTGGGGCCAACGTCCTGACTTTC.

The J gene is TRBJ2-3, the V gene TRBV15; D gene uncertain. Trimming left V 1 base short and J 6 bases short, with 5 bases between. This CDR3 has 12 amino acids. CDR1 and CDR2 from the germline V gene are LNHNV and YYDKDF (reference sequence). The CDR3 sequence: CATSRVGDTQYF. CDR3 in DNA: TGTGCCACCAGCAGAGTTGGGGATACGCAGTATTTT.

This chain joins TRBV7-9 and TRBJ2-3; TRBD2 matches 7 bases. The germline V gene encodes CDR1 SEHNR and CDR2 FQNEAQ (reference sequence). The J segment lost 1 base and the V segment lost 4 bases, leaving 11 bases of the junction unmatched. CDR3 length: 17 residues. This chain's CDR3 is CASSSHTSREGTDTQYF. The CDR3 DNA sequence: TGTGCCAGCAGCTCCCACACTAGCCGGGAGGGCACAGATACGCAGTATTTT.

The CDR3 region is CASSVAGQEPRGTQYF. DNA of the CDR3: TGTGCCAGCAGTGTGGCCGGACAGGAGCCCCGGGGGACCCAGTACTTC. The chain recombines TRBV25-1 with TRBJ2-5, with TRBD1 matching 7 bases. This CDR3 contains 16 residues. Per the germline V gene, CDR1 is MGHDK and CDR2 is SYGVNS. Unmatched junction bases numbered 15, after V lost 4 bases and J lost 7 bases.